The 7 T cell receptor beta chains in this list originate from one sample, sequenced in a study of OX40 agonist ivuxolimab in advanced cancers. The protocol used for the library was the immunoSEQ multiplex PCR assay. Imported from immuneACCESS, the table was reduced by TCRdb to in-frame sequences with V and J called. These copies leave out some clones; in studies compared against another copy, an unresolved V gene accounts for under half, and the cause of the remainder is not known. This sample comprises under 90,000 clones, roughly 83% of them detected only once. 2.1% of the sample is in the top ten clones. This specimen consisted of CD4+ or CD8+ T cells sorted from blood, obtained in a trial of the OX40 agonist ivuxolimab. These receptors were collected from an adult with an advanced solid tumor such as melanoma, head and neck, liver or kidney cancer.

The V call is TRBV19, the J call TRBJ1-2; possible D gene TRBD1, 5 bases. Trimming left V 11 bases short and J 4 bases short, with 23 bases between. Germline CDR1 reads LNHDA; CDR2 reads SQIVND (reference sequence). The CDR3 has 15 amino acids. The CDR3 DNA sequence: TGTGCCGCCGGGGGTACGATTCCTACCACCTATGGCTACACCTTC. The encoded protein is CAAGGTIPTTYGYTF.

The chain recombines TRBV21-1 with TRBJ1-3; the tabulated D call, TRBD1, remains unverified against the DNA. TRBV21-1 is a documented pseudogene. This CDR3 region has 19 residues. CDR3 amino acids: CASSSQTGPDGFSGNTIYF. CDR3 DNA sequence: TGTGCCAGCAGCTCTCAGACAGGGCCGGACGGTTTTTCTGGAAACACCATATATTTT.

This chain joins TRBV7-8 and TRBJ2-5, with 8 bases that match TRBD1. V gave up 5 bases and J gave up 2 bases; unmatched junction bases: 4. Germline CDR1 reads SGHVS; CDR2 reads FQNEAQ. The CDR3 length is 14 residues. CDR3 DNA sequence: TGTGCCAGCAGCCCCAACAGGGGGCAAGAGACCCAGTACTTC. This encodes CASSPNRGQETQYF.

In its sample, this clone was seen a few times. The chain employs TRBV5-4 and TRBJ1-1, with D possibly matching TRBD1 (5 bases). V was clipped by 4 bases and J by 7 bases, with 17 bases between them. The CDR3 has 14 residues. Germline V gene sequence: CDR1 SGHNT, CDR2 YYREEE (reference sequence). The CDR3 region is CASSPRLGRGEAFF. DNA for the CDR3: TGTGCCAGCAGCCCCCGTCTGGGGCGAGGTGAAGCTTTCTTT.

The chain is built from TRBV5-1 and TRBJ1-5; 7 nucleotides match TRBD1. This CDR3 has 13 residues. The junction had 2 bases not matched to a gene; V was cut back by 3 bases and J by 5 bases. From germline, CDR1 is SGHRS and CDR2 YFSETQ. CDR3 sequence: CASSSGTDQPQHF. In DNA, the CDR3 is TGCGCCAGCAGCTCCGGGACAGATCAGCCCCAGCATTTT.

The chain joins TRBV7-2 to TRBJ1-4, with D unresolved. The CDR3 consists of 12 residues. Per germline, CDR1 SGHTA and CDR2 FQGNSA. V was trimmed by 5 bases and J by 5 bases, leaving 6 bases between them. For the CDR3, the DNA is TGTGCCAGCAGCCAATCGAATGAAAAACTGTTTTTT. Translation gives CASSQSNEKLFF.

This clone has more than one count but fewer than ten. The gene calls are TRBV28 and TRBJ1-3, with no clear D. Germline lookup yields CDR1 MDHEN and CDR2 SYDVKM. V was shortened by 8 bases and J by 8 bases, with 10 bases between the two germline ends. CDR3 length equals 11 residues. The CDR3 coding sequence is TGTGCCAGCGGGCCCTGGGACACCATATATTTT. Its translation: CASGPWDTIYF.